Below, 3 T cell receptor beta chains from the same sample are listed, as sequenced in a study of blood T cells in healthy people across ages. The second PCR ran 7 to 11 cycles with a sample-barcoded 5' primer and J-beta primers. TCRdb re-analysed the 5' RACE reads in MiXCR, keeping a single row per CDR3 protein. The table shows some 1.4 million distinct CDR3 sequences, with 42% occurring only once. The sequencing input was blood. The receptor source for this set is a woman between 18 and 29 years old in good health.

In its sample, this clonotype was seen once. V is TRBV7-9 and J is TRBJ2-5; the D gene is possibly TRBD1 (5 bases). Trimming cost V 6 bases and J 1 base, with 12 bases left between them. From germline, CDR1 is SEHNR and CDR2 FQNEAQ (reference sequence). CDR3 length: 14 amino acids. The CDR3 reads CASRFRGIQETQYF. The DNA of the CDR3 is TGTGCCAGCAGATTTAGGGGTATCCAAGAGACCCAGTACTTC.

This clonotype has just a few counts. In nucleotides, the CDR3 is TGCAGTGCTCCTAAGCTCTCTAGCGGAGCATACTATTACAATGAGCAGTTCTTC. It specifies CSAPKLSSGAYYYNEQFF. The genes are TRBV20-1 and TRBJ2-1; 7 nucleotides match TRBD2. This CDR3 has 18 residues. Germline V gives CDR1 DFQATT, CDR2 SNEGSKA (reference sequence). Losses at the gene ends were 5 bases for V and 4 bases for J; bases not matched to a gene: 20.

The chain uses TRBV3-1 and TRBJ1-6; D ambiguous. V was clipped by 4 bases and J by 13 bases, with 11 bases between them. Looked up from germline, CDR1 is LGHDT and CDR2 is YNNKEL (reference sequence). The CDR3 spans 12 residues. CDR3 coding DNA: TGTGCCAGCAGCCGGCAGAGTTTTCCCCTCCACTTT. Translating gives CASSRQSFPLHF.